This T cell receptor beta chain was profiled in a study of cytomegalovirus exposure and HLA in healthy donors. This table comes from immunoSEQ multiplex PCR, and its TCRdb copy is limited to in-frame clones, with some not included. The sample has fewer than 90,000 clones; roughly 80% are singletons. V shed 9 bases, J shed 3 bases, and the junction held 0 bases outside the gene matches. The CDR3 is 13 amino acids. Germline V gene data show CDR1 as SNHLY and CDR2 as FYNNEI. The sample consisted of PBMCs. The TCR originated in a woman under 30 in good health and CMV-seropositive. This sequence joins TRBV2 and TRBJ2-2; 11 bases align to TRBD1. CDR3 nucleotides: TGTGCCAGGGGACAGGGGGACACCGGGGAGCTGTTTTTT. It specifies CARGQGDTGELFF.